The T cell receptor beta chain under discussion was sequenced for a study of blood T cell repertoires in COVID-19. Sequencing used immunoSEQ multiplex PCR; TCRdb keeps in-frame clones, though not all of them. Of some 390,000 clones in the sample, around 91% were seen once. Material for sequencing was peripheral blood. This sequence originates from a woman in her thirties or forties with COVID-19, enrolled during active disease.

The CDR3 region has the DNA TGTGCCAGCGGGACATTAGAGGGGAGCAATCAGCCCCAGCATTTT. It yields the protein CASGTLEGSNQPQHF. The chain couples TRBV28 to TRBJ1-5; a weak D match, TRBD1 (6 bases). CDR1 and CDR2 (germline): MDHEN, SYDVKM. This CDR3 region has 15 residues. The ends were cut back, 8 bases at V and 1 base at J, with 15 bases in the middle.